A selection of T cell receptor beta chains follows, all from one sample in a study of cytomegalovirus exposure and HLA in healthy donors. TCRdb's table, derived via immunoSEQ multiplex PCR, lists solely in-frame clones and lacks some. The sample yields some 180,000 clones, around 86% seen once. The sequencing sample was made of PBMCs. Receptors were obtained from a male donor in good health and CMV-seronegative. CDR3s include the opening cysteine and the closing phenylalanine or tryptophan. A D gene is named only where the DNA matches it firmly. Clone size is given for some rows only: seen once, a few or many times, or a class if the clone is expanded.

TRBV6-6	-	TRBJ2-6	-	CASSLRYSGANVLTF	TGTGCCAGCAGTCTCCGCTATTCTGGGGCCAACGTCCTGACTTTC
TRBV6-1	few	TRBJ1-4	-	CASSEFQENEKLFF	TGTGCCAGCAGTGAATTCCAGGAAAATGAAAAACTGTTTTTT
TRBV7-9	-	TRBJ1-2	TRBD1	CASSFWDRDGYTF	TGTGCCAGCAGCTTCTGGGACAGGGACGGCTACACCTTC
TRBV5-1	-	TRBJ1-4	TRBD1	CASSQTGWEEKLFF	TGCGCCAGCAGCCAGACAGGGTGGGAGGAAAAACTGTTTTTT
TRBV4-1	-	TRBJ1-5	-	CASSQGGMSNQPQHF	TGCGCCAGCAGCCAGGGGGGTATGAGCAATCAGCCCCAGCATTTT
TRBV6-5	-	TRBJ2-1	TRBD1	CASRAGTGRNNEQFF	TGTGCCAGCAGAGCCGGGACAGGGAGAAACAATGAGCAGTTCTTC
TRBV7-2	-	TRBJ1-2	-	CASSSRGLGGYTF	TGTGCCAGCAGCTCCAGGGGTCTAGGAGGCTACACCTTC
TRBV6-1	-	TRBJ1-2	TRBD1	CASSEGGGRDYGYTF	TGTGCCAGCAGTGAAGGAGGGGGCCGGGACTATGGCTACACCTTC
TRBV5-5	-	TRBJ2-2	TRBD1	CASSLRQGASGELFF	TGTGCCAGCAGCTTAAGGCAGGGGGCGAGCGGGGAGCTGTTTTTT
TRBV10-3	-	TRBJ1-2	TRBD1	CASNTGGYGYTF	TGTGCCAGTAACACAGGGGGCTATGGCTACACCTTC
TRBV14	-	TRBJ1-1	-	CASSQAGSGAEAFF	TGTGCCAGCAGCCAAGCGGGATCAGGGGCTGAAGCTTTCTTT
TRBV7-9	-	TRBJ1-6	TRBD1	CASSSGQGASPLHF	TGTGCCAGCAGCTCGGGACAGGGGGCTTCACCCCTCCACTTT
TRBV6-1	-	TRBJ2-7	-	CASSATGTSSYEQYF	TGTGCCAGCAGTGCGACCGGGACAAGCTCCTACGAGCAGTACTTC
TRBV4-1	-	TRBJ2-3	TRBD1	CASSRTGVFTDTQYF	TGCGCCAGCAGCCGGACAGGAGTATTCACAGATACGCAGTATTTT
TRBV5-6	-	TRBJ2-7	TRBD1	CASSSGTGGDEQYF	TGTGCCAGCAGTTCCGGGACAGGGGGCGACGAGCAGTACTTC
TRBV19	-	TRBJ1-5	-	CASSRAEGAQPQHF	TGTGCCAGTAGTCGGGCGGAGGGAGCTCAGCCCCAGCATTTT
TRBV9	once	TRBJ2-7	-	CASSPQEGREQYF	TGTGCCAGCAGCCCTCAGGAAGGGAGAGAGCAGTACTTC
TRBV7-2	-	TRBJ2-7	-	CASSLAVLAEQYF	TGTGCCAGCAGCTTAGCGGTTTTAGCCGAGCAGTACTTC
TRBV2	-	TRBJ2-3	TRBD1	CASSEDRGLDTQYF	TGTGCCAGCAGTGAAGACAGGGGATTAGATACGCAGTATTTT
TRBV9	-	TRBJ1-3	TRBD1	CASSVQGAENTIYF	TGTGCCAGCAGCGTACAGGGGGCGGAAAACACCATATATTTT
TRBV5-1	-	TRBJ2-2	TRBD2	CASSKVGRGGELFF	TGCGCCAGCAGTAAGGTAGGGAGGGGCGGGGAGCTGTTTTTT
TRBV29-1	-	TRBJ1-3	-	CSVERGGSSGNTIYF	TGCAGCGTTGAAAGGGGTGGTAGCTCTGGAAACACCATATATTTT